This T cell receptor beta chain came from a study of blood T cells in healthy people across ages. Study-wide results and limits: TCR beta diversity, measured per million T cells, fell in a roughly linear way with age. Estimated diversity, derived from one million T cells, was regarded as an underestimate.

This clonotype was observed a handful of times. What it binds is unknown. It may be a read error: a sequence one base away is much more abundant. Trimming stripped 10 bases from V and 4 bases from J, with 20 bases between. Per germline, CDR1 MNHEY and CDR2 SVGEGT. There are 15 residues in the CDR3. Investigators took about 9.1 milliliters of peripheral blood from every donor. Together with a sample-barcoded 5' primer, a J-beta primer mix was included in a second PCR lasting 7 to 11 cycles. Researchers report that each sample yielded at least 2.5 million CDR3-containing paired-end reads. MiXCR was run by TCRdb on the 5' RACE reads, yielding one entry per CDR3 protein. Of fewer than 2 million distinct CDR3 sequences in the sample, around 40% were seen once.

Sequencing was performed on blood. This chain uses TRBV6-2 or TRBV6-3 with TRBJ1-5; D is possibly TRBD1 (6 bases). The sequence came from a human donor in good health. CDR3 protein: CANNLGGPKNQPQHF. DNA for the CDR3: TGTGCCAACAACCTAGGGGGACCGAAGAATCAGCCCCAGCATTTT.